This entry lists 2 T cell receptor beta chains sequenced from one sample in a study of cytomegalovirus exposure and HLA in healthy donors. The primer mix had 60 Vbeta and 13 Jbeta primers. The method was immunoSEQ multiplex PCR; TCRdb's version includes in-frame clones alone and lacks a portion of them. The sample totals 130,000 to 150,000 clones. Sequencing used PBMCs. Every receptor here comes from a male donor in good health and CMV-seronegative.

The chain uses TRBV10-3 and TRBJ2-2, with 13 bases that match TRBD2. The CDR3 is 20 residues long. V trimming: 4 bases; J trimming: 1 base; junction bases outside the gene matches: 12. Germline values: CDR1 ENHRY, CDR2 SYGVKD. The CDR3 DNA follows: TGTGCCATCAGTGGGGGAGGCTCTGGACTAGCGGGAGAGAACACCGGGGAGCTGTTTTTT. Translating gives CAISGGGSGLAGENTGELFF.

As regards this clone: The same CDR3 is also encoded by other DNA sequences in this sample. This chain connects TRBV6-5 to TRBJ1-1, with D unclear. The CDR3 runs to 13 residues. V lost 0 bases, J lost 5 bases, and 7 bases lay in between. The germline V gene encodes CDR1 MNHEY and CDR2 SVGAGI. This CDR3 is CASSYSRGTEAFF. CDR3 sequence (DNA): TGTGCCAGCAGTTACTCTCGGGGTACTGAAGCTTTCTTT.